This T cell receptor (beta chain) was sequenced for a study of cytomegalovirus exposure and HLA in healthy donors. Germline V CDR1 and CDR2: MGHRA, YSYEKL. V lost 0 bases and J lost 0, with 8 bases in between. The CDR3 sequence is 15 residues long. On this clone itself: Its antigen is still unknown.

Findings of the study overall: Presence/absence analyses rested on an assumption that sequencing depth was roughly uniform across donors. In vitro testing confirmed a few CMV-associated chains as specific for CMV antigens. Researchers reported from a later analysis that most CMV-associated TCR beta chains appeared HLA-restricted.

The primer mix had 60 Vbeta and 13 Jbeta primers. Sequencing used immunoSEQ multiplex PCR; TCRdb keeps in-frame clones, though not all of them. The sample gives some 180,000 clones, around 77% of which show up once; around 1.9% is in the top ten. Whereas donors were nominally healthy upon sampling, unrecorded immune exposures were probable. Sequenced: PBMCs. The chain is built from TRBV4-1 and TRBJ1-1; tentative D call: TRBD1 (5 bases). The TCR sequence derives from a woman in her twenties or thirties in good health and CMV-seronegative. The CDR3 DNA reads TGCGCCAGCAGCCAAGAACCGACAGTGAACACTGAAGCTTTCTTT. Amino acids: CASSQEPTVNTEAFF.